The 23 T cell receptor beta chains reported below all come from one sample, sequenced in a study of CD8+CD57+ T cells in acquired aplastic anemia. Profiles of TCR beta VDJ and CDR3 were generated from a genomic DNA template. TCRdb ran MiXCR on the reads and lists one entry per CDR3 protein. The sample shows 350,000 to 450,000 distinct CDR3 sequences, 65% to 80% of them seen only once. Sequenced input: sorted CD4+, CD8+, or CD8+CD57+ T cells (not recorded which) from PBMCs. The receptors shown here come from a human donor in good health, serving as a control.

In the case of this clonotype: An end of the junction does not agree with germline; a read error may underlie this. J is TRBJ2-3 and V is TRBV7-3; a possible D gene is TRBD2 (5 bases). Germline CDR1 and CDR2: SGHTA and FQGTGA. This CDR3 region has 14 residues. The CDR3 reads CASRSPGFRANVLF. The CDR3 DNA follows: TGTGCCAGCAGATCACCGGGGTTCAGAGCCAACGTCCTGTTT. Variable domain in full (rest from reference TRBV7-3 and TRBJ2-3): GAGVSQTPSNKVTEKGKYVELRCDPISGHTALYWYRQSLGQGPEFLIYFQGTGAADDSGLPNDRFFAVRPEGSVSTLKIQRTERGDSAVYLCASRSPGFRANVLFGPGTRLTVL.

The chain employs TRBV20-1 and TRBJ1-1; TRBD1 agrees at 7 bases. With V trimmed by 0 bases and J by 3 bases, 7 bases remained unmatched. The CDR3 contains 15 residues. Germline V gene data show CDR1 as DFQATT and CDR2 as SNEGSKA (reference sequence). DNA of the CDR3: TGCAGTGCTAGAGATCCGACAGGGTCTGACACTGAAGCTTTCTTT. Amino acid sequence: CSARDPTGSDTEAFF.

As concerns this clonotype: The germline gene is not matched at one end of the junction; a read error may be the cause. The chain uses TRBV29-1 and TRBJ2-1; possibly TRBD1 or TRBD2 for D (6 bases each). The CDR3 runs to 14 residues. The germline V gene encodes CDR1 SQVTM and CDR2 ANQGSEA. The CDR3, as DNA: TGCAGTGCTAGGAAAGGGCGCGGGGACAATGTGCAGTTCTTC. The encoded protein is CSARKGRGDNVQFF.

This clonotype was seen only once. The chain combines TRBV20-1 with TRBJ2-5, with a possible D match to TRBD2 (6 bases). Trimming left V 0 bases short and J 5 bases short, with 19 bases between. The CDR3 is 16 residues long. CDR1 and CDR2 from the germline V gene are DFQATT and SNEGSKA (reference sequence). CDR3 nucleotide sequence: TGCAGTGCTAGAGATCTAGCGTCACTTACTTTGGAGACCCAGTACTTC. This gives the protein CSARDLASLTLETQYF.

This chain joins TRBV7-6 and TRBJ2-2; D is undetermined. V lost 0 bases to trimming and J lost 16 bases, with 21 bases between them. This CDR3 has 15 residues. CDR1 SGHVS and CDR2 FNYEAQ come from the germline V gene. In DNA, the CDR3 is TGTGCCAGCAGCTTAGCGCGTGATCGCCAAGAGACCCAGTTTTTT. It yields the protein CASSLARDRQETQFF.

At least ten counts were recorded for this clonotype. The gene calls are TRBV5-8 and TRBJ1-1, with a tentative D call TRBD1 (6 bases). The germline V gene encodes CDR1 SGHTS and CDR2 YDEGEE. The CDR3 loop spans 12 amino acids. V lost 3 bases, J lost 10 bases, and 13 bases lay in between. The CDR3 DNA is TGTGCCAGCAGCTACAGGGAGGCGAGAGCTTTCTTT. Amino acids: CASSYREARAFF.

Within the sample, this clonotype is medium-sized. This chain connects TRBV7-9 to TRBJ1-2; D uncertain. V was pared by 2 bases and J by 6 bases, with 10 bases between. CDR1 is SEHNR and CDR2 is FQNEAQ in the germline V gene (reference sequence). The CDR3 contains 13 residues. The CDR3 here is CASSLIRLDGYTF. The CDR3 DNA reads as TGTGCCAGCAGCTTAATCAGGTTGGATGGCTACACCTTC.

The chain combines TRBV2 with TRBJ2-2, with 9 bases aligning to TRBD2. Per the germline V gene, CDR1 is SNHLY and CDR2 is FYNNEI. The CDR3 loop spans 15 amino acids. V lost 6 bases to trimming and J lost 5 bases; unmatched junction nucleotides: 7. The CDR3 region has the DNA TGTGCCAGCAGCCGGACTAGCGTGGGTACCGGGGAGCTGTTTTTT. It translates to CASSRTSVGTGELFF.

The count of this clonotype is one. The J gene is TRBJ1-3, the V gene TRBV7-8; D is possibly TRBD1 (6 bases). This CDR3 spans 12 amino acids. Germline CDR1 is SGHVS and CDR2 is FQNEAQ. Between the trimmed V and J ends, which lost 5 bases and 7 bases, there was a span of 9 bases. CDR3 protein: CASSIGGNTIYF. The CDR3 DNA sequence: TGTGCCAGCAGCATAGGGGGGAACACCATATATTTT.

The rearrangement links TRBV5-1 to TRBJ1-1, with TRBD1 matching over 7 bases. Germline loops: CDR1 SGHRS, CDR2 YFSETQ. The CDR3 contains 17 residues. After removal of 5 bases from V and 1 base from J, the junction contained 14 bases not matched to a gene. The CDR3 region is CASRPLKPGQSNTEAFF. The CDR3 DNA is TGCGCCAGCAGGCCCCTAAAACCGGGACAGTCGAACACTGAAGCTTTCTTT.

Many counts were recorded for this clonotype. The genes are TRBV4-3 and TRBJ2-2; 8 bases agree with TRBD1. V lost 0 bases to trimming and J lost 6 bases; unmatched junction nucleotides: 6. Germline V CDR1 and CDR2: LGHNA, YSLEER. The CDR3 spans 16 residues. The CDR3 coding sequence is TGCGCCAGCAGCCAAGACCGGACAGGGCTGGCCGGGGAGCTGTTTTTT. This sequence encodes CASSQDRTGLAGELFF.

The chain uses TRBV11-2 and TRBJ1-5, with unresolved D. CDR1 and CDR2 (germline): SGHAT, FQNNGV. V lost 2 bases and J lost 5, with 10 bases in between. The CDR3 runs to 14 residues. The CDR3 bases are TGTGCCAGCAGCTTAAGAAACGGTGATCAGCCCCAGCATTTT. This translates into CASSLRNGDQPQHF.

This clonotype came up many times. The J gene is TRBJ1-5, the V gene TRBV6-4; tentatively, D is TRBD1 (5 bases). The CDR3 is made up of 14 amino acids. Per the germline V gene, CDR1 is MRHNA and CDR2 is SNTAGT. The V end lost 4 bases, the J end lost 2 bases, and 9 bases lay between the germline ends. The CDR3 region is CASSVQEGNQPQHF. The CDR3 region has the DNA TGTGCCAGCAGTGTACAGGAAGGCAATCAGCCCCAGCATTTT.

This clonotype has a single count. This sequence joins TRBV20-1 and TRBJ1-4, with TRBD1 matching over 7 bases. J was trimmed by 8 bases and V by 5 bases; bases with no gene match: 17. From germline, CDR1 is DFQATT and CDR2 SNEGSKA (reference sequence). The CDR3 contains 16 residues. The chain's CDR3 is CSAPNGGTARGEKLFF. CDR3 DNA sequence: TGCAGTGCTCCGAATGGAGGGACAGCACGAGGCGAAAAACTGTTTTTT.

This clonotype was seen a single time. J is TRBJ2-1 and V is TRBV7-2; D perhaps matches TRBD1 (6 bases). Trimming cost V 4 bases and J 16 bases, with 26 bases left between them. Germline V CDR1 and CDR2: SGHTA, FQGNSA. The CDR3 loop spans 15 amino acids. CDR3 coding DNA: TGTGCCAGCAGCTCAACGACCACAGGGATTGAGCAGTACTTCTTC. Translated, it gives CASSSTTTGIEQYFF.

The V and J genes are TRBV7-2 and TRBJ1-2; perhaps TRBD1 as D (6 bases). V lost 5 bases, J lost 4 bases, and 11 bases lay in between. Looked up from germline, CDR1 is SGHTA and CDR2 is FQGNSA. CDR3 length: 13 residues. The CDR3, as DNA: TGTGCCAGCAGCCAGGACAGCGTCTATGGCTACACCTTC. This encodes CASSQDSVYGYTF.

The chain uses TRBV29-1 and TRBJ1-2, with D perhaps matching TRBD1 (6 bases). This CDR3 is 10 amino acids long. Trimming took 4 bases from V and 8 from J, leaving 8 bases between them. Germline values: CDR1 SQVTM, CDR2 ANQGSEA. The CDR3 region has the DNA TGCAGCGTTGGACAGGAAGGCTACACCTTC. Protein product: CSVGQEGYTF.

The chain recombines TRBV7-8 with TRBJ2-2; tentative D call: TRBD2 (5 bases). CDR1 is SGHVS, CDR2 FQNEAQ, per germline. The CDR3 covers 15 residues. V was pared by 5 bases and J by 8 bases, with 18 bases between. CDR3 DNA: TGTGCCAGCAGCCAGCTCATCGCGGGCGGAGGGGAGCTGTTTTTT. The encoded protein is CASSQLIAGGGELFF. Combining the CDR3 with reference TRBV7-8 and TRBJ2-2 gives the whole variable domain GAGVSQSPRYKVAKRGQDVALRCDPISGHVSLFWYQQALGQGPEFLTYFQNEAQLDKSGLPSDRFFAERPEGSVSTLKIQRTQQEDSAVYLCASSQLIAGGGELFFGEGSRLTVL.

Ten or more counts support this clonotype. The chain links TRBV6-5 to TRBJ2-6; perhaps TRBD1 as D (6 bases). CDR3 length equals 16 residues. From germline, CDR1 is MNHEY and CDR2 SVGAGI. The V and J ends lost 5 bases and 0 bases respectively, with 11 bases between them. The CDR3: CASSPGHHSGANVLTF. CDR3 sequence (DNA): TGTGCCAGCAGTCCGGGACATCACTCTGGGGCCAACGTCCTGACTTTC.

This chain joins TRBV24-1 and TRBJ2-1; the match to TRBD2 covers 10 bases. Per the germline V gene, CDR1 is KGHDR and CDR2 is SFDVKD. J was trimmed by 9 bases and V by 3 bases; bases with no gene match: 7. This CDR3 contains 15 residues. Here the CDR3 DNA reads TGTGCCACCAGTGATGGGAGCGGGAGGGTAAGTGAGCAGTTCTTC. Translated: CATSDGSGRVSEQFF.

This chain connects TRBV5-1 to TRBJ2-1, with D unresolved. CDR1 is SGHRS, CDR2 YFSETQ, per germline. There are 13 residues in the CDR3. The V end was cut by 0 bases, the J end by 8 bases, with 9 bases between. The chain's CDR3 is CASSLDGWDEQFF. The DNA of the CDR3 is TGCGCCAGCAGCTTGGACGGATGGGATGAGCAGTTCTTC. Full variable domain (rest looked up from reference TRBV5-1 and TRBJ2-1): KAGVTQTPRYLIKTRGQQVTLSCSPISGHRSVSWYQQTPGQGLQFLFEYFSETQRNKGNFPGRFSGRQFSNSRSEMNVSTLELGDSALYLCASSLDGWDEQFFGPGTRLTVL.

Concerning this clonotype: A read error may explain this, as a much larger clone is one base away. This sequence joins TRBV6-5 and TRBJ2-7, with D maybe TRBD1 (6 bases). Germline-derived CDR1 and CDR2 are MNHEY and SVGAGI. This CDR3 is 12 amino acids long. With 11 bases removed from V and 3 bases from J, the gap between germline ends came to 14 bases. CDR3 sequence reads: CAGGQSYYEQYF. CDR3 bases: TGTGCCGGCGGACAGAGCTACTACGAGCAGTACTTC.

The chain combines TRBV7-3 with TRBJ1-2; D gene uncertain. The germline CDR1 and CDR2 sequences are SGHTA and FQGTGA. V shed 4 bases and J shed 6 bases, with 15 bases lying between them. The length of the CDR3 is 14 residues. This chain's CDR3 is CASSSDPGMDGYTF. In DNA form, the CDR3 reads TGTGCCAGCAGCTCGGACCCGGGGATGGATGGCTACACCTTC.